Listed below are T cell receptor beta chains from one sample, sequenced in a study of OX40 agonist ivuxolimab in advanced cancers. Measured with immunoSEQ multiplex PCR; TCRdb has only the in-frame clones, and not every one. In the table there are more than 70,000 clones, about 84% of which are singletons. This sample comprised CD4+ or CD8+ T cells sorted from blood, obtained in a trial of the OX40 agonist ivuxolimab. These TCRs come from an adult with an advanced solid tumor such as melanoma, head and neck, liver or kidney cancer. CDR3s include the opening cysteine and the closing phenylalanine or tryptophan. Fields, in order: J gene, clone size, V gene, D gene, CDR3 protein, CDR3 DNA. The D gene is left open where the match is weak. Not every row has a clone size; where given, it reads once, few, many or a size class.

J: TRBJ1-2; size: NA; V: TRBV28; D: NA; CDR3: CASRRAAIYGYTF; DNA: TGTGCCAGCAGACGGGCGGCAATCTATGGCTACACCTTC
J: TRBJ2-3; size: NA; V: TRBV7-9; D: TRBD2; CDR3: CASSPSGSTDTQYF; DNA: TGTGCCAGCAGCCCTAGCGGTAGCACAGATACGCAGTATTTT
J: TRBJ2-7; size: few; V: TRBV4-1; D: TRBD2; CDR3: CASSQEITGGTYEQYF; DNA: TGCGCCAGCAGCCAAGAGATCACGGGAGGGACCTACGAGCAGTACTTC
J: TRBJ1-2; size: once; V: TRBV28; D: NA; CDR3: CASSFNGFYGYTF; DNA: TGTGCCAGCAGTTTCAACGGATTCTATGGCTACACCTTC
J: TRBJ2-4; size: NA; V: TRBV9; D: NA; CDR3: CASSVGGALLAKNIQYF; DNA: TGTGCCAGCAGCGTAGGGGGGGCTCTTCTAGCCAAAAACATTCAGTACTTC
J: TRBJ1-1; size: NA; V: TRBV4-2; D: NA; CDR3: CASSQGRFFTEAFF; DNA: TGTGCCAGCAGCCAAGGAAGATTTTTCACTGAAGCTTTCTTT
J: TRBJ2-5; size: NA; V: TRBV7-6; D: TRBD2; CDR3: CASSIGTRETQYF; DNA: TGTGCCAGCAGCATCGGGACTAGGGAGACCCAGTACTTC
J: TRBJ2-5; size: NA; V: TRBV6-1; D: NA; CDR3: CASSSQGRSFETQYF; DNA: TGTGCCAGCAGTTCTCAGGGGCGGAGTTTTGAGACCCAGTACTTC
J: TRBJ1-2; size: NA; V: TRBV19; D: TRBD1; CDR3: CASTARRPDRANYGYTF; DNA: TGTGCCAGTACCGCCCGCCGCCCAGACAGGGCTAACTATGGCTACACCTTC
J: TRBJ2-1; size: NA; V: TRBV2; D: TRBD1; CDR3: CASRGQGNEQFF; DNA: TGTGCCAGCAGGGGACAGGGAAATGAGCAGTTCTTC
J: TRBJ2-3; size: NA; V: TRBV5-4; D: NA; CDR3: CASSLRSGSLTDTQYF; DNA: TGTGCCAGCAGCTTGAGATCCGGCAGCCTCACAGATACGCAGTATTTT
J: TRBJ1-1; size: NA; V: TRBV18; D: NA; CDR3: CASSSIDSEAFF; DNA: TGTGCCAGCTCATCTATTGACAGTGAAGCTTTCTTT
J: TRBJ2-7; size: NA; V: TRBV11-2; D: TRBD2; CDR3: CASSSEVASGKYEQYF; DNA: TGTGCCAGCAGCTCAGAGGTCGCTAGCGGCAAATACGAGCAGTACTTC
J: TRBJ2-1; size: NA; V: TRBV14; D: NA; CDR3: CASNLRLSTSSSYNEQFF; DNA: TGTGCCAGCAACCTTAGACTATCGACCTCCAGCTCCTACAATGAGCAGTTCTTC
J: TRBJ2-1; size: NA; V: TRBV7-3; D: TRBD2; CDR3: CASSLTGLATNEQFF; DNA: TGTGCCAGCAGCTTAACGGGACTAGCGACGAATGAGCAGTTCTTC
J: TRBJ1-5; size: few; V: TRBV19; D: TRBD1; CDR3: CASSIERGGRQPQHF; DNA: TGTGCCAGTAGTATAGAACGAGGGGGCCGACAGCCCCAGCATTTT
J: TRBJ1-6; size: NA; V: TRBV28; D: NA; CDR3: CASSLGFSPLHF; DNA: TGTGCCAGCAGTTTAGGGTTTTCACCCCTCCACTTT
J: TRBJ1-5; size: NA; V: TRBV6-5; D: NA; CDR3: CASSRGQTDQPQHF; DNA: TGTGCCAGCAGCCGTGGACAGACTGATCAGCCCCAGCATTTT
J: TRBJ1-1; size: NA; V: TRBV5-1; D: TRBD1; CDR3: CASSLAGTGGSTEAFF; DNA: TGCGCCAGCAGCTTGGCCGGGACAGGGGGCAGTACTGAAGCTTTCTTT
J: TRBJ2-3; size: NA; V: TRBV29-1; D: TRBD2; CDR3: CSASASGVTDTQYF; DNA: TGCAGCGCCTCGGCTAGCGGGGTTACAGATACGCAGTATTTT
J: TRBJ1-2; size: NA; V: TRBV19; D: NA; CDR3: CASSPQGAINYGYTF; DNA: TGTGCCAGTAGTCCTCAGGGAGCTATTAACTATGGCTACACCTTC
J: TRBJ2-3; size: NA; V: TRBV19; D: NA; CDR3: CASSMGRGRDTQYF; DNA: TGTGCCAGTAGTATGGGCAGGGGAAGAGATACGCAGTATTTT
J: TRBJ1-2; size: NA; V: TRBV30; D: NA; CDR3: CAWGRQARGYTF; DNA: TGTGCCTGGGGTAGACAGGCGCGAGGCTACACCTTC
J: TRBJ2-3; size: NA; V: TRBV28; D: NA; CDR3: CASSLPGLEADTQYF; DNA: TGTGCCAGCAGTTTACCGGGACTTGAGGCGGATACGCAGTATTTT
J: TRBJ2-3; size: NA; V: TRBV18; D: NA; CDR3: CASSPQSADTQYF; DNA: TGTGCCAGCTCACCCCAGTCAGCAGATACGCAGTATTTT
J: TRBJ1-2; size: NA; V: TRBV25-1; D: NA; CDR3: CASSPSLQGIYGYTF; DNA: TGTGCCAGCAGCCCAAGCCTCCAGGGCATCTATGGCTACACCTTC
J: TRBJ2-2; size: NA; V: TRBV28; D: NA; CDR3: CASSFWANTGELFF; DNA: TGTGCCAGCAGTTTCTGGGCGAACACCGGGGAGCTGTTTTTT
J: TRBJ2-2; size: NA; V: TRBV7-6; D: NA; CDR3: CASSPSLNSNTGELFF; DNA: TGTGCCAGCAGCCCCAGTCTAAACTCGAACACCGGGGAGCTGTTTTTT
J: TRBJ2-5; size: once; V: TRBV7-3; D: NA; CDR3: CASSLTRQETQYF; DNA: TGTGCCAGCAGCTTAACGCGTCAAGAGACCCAGTACTTC
J: TRBJ1-5; size: NA; V: TRBV6-5; D: NA; CDR3: CASRRDQAHQPQHF; DNA: TGTGCCAGCAGACGAGACCAGGCCCATCAGCCCCAGCATTTT
J: TRBJ1-3; size: NA; V: TRBV28; D: NA; CDR3: CASSSADTIGNTIYF; DNA: TGTGCCAGCAGTTCCGCGGATACTATCGGAAACACCATATATTTT
J: TRBJ2-5; size: NA; V: TRBV6-6; D: NA; CDR3: CAVGQPGRETQYF; DNA: TGTGCCGTTGGACAGCCGGGGCGGGAGACCCAGTACTTC
J: TRBJ1-1; size: few; V: TRBV11-2; D: NA; CDR3: CASSPEVEFMNTEAFF; DNA: TGTGCCAGCAGCCCGGAGGTCGAATTCATGAACACTGAAGCTTTCTTT
J: TRBJ1-4; size: once; V: TRBV5-8; D: TRBD1; CDR3: CASRDPGQRPEKLFF; DNA: TGTGCCAGCAGGGACCCGGGACAGAGACCGGAAAAACTGTTTTTT
J: TRBJ2-1; size: NA; V: TRBV6-6; D: TRBD1; CDR3: CASSYDRVAYNEQFF; DNA: TGTGCCAGCAGTTACGACAGGGTAGCCTACAATGAGCAGTTCTTC
J: TRBJ1-2; size: NA; V: TRBV27; D: TRBD1; CDR3: CASSSSTGSSFGYTF; DNA: TGTGCCAGCAGTTCGTCGACAGGGAGCTCTTTTGGCTACACCTTC
J: TRBJ2-7; size: once; V: TRBV5-1; D: NA; CDR3: CASTREGAEQYF; DNA: TGCGCCAGCACTCGCGAGGGAGCCGAGCAGTACTTC
J: TRBJ2-1; size: NA; V: TRBV7-6; D: TRBD1; CDR3: CASSTGGREQFF; DNA: TGTGCCAGCAGCACAGGGGGCCGAGAGCAGTTCTTC
J: TRBJ2-5; size: NA; V: TRBV15; D: NA; CDR3: CATSGKGNDQETQYF; DNA: TGTGCCACCAGCGGGAAAGGAAACGATCAAGAGACCCAGTACTTC